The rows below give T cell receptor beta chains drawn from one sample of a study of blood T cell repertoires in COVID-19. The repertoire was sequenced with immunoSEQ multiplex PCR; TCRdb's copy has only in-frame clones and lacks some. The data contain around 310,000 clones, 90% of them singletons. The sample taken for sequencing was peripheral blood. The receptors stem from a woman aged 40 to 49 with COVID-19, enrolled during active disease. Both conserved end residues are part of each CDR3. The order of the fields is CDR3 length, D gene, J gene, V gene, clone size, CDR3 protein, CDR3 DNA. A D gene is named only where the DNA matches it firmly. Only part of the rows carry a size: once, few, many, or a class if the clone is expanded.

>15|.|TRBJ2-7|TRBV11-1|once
CASSLLGGKVNEQYF
TGTGCCAGCAGCTTGCTGGGCGGGAAAGTAAACGAGCAGTACTTC
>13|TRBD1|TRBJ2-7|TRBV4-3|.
CASSQITGDEQYF
TGCGCCAGCAGCCAAATTACAGGGGACGAGCAGTACTTC
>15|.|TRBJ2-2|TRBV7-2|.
CASSSAWWGNGELFF
TGTGCCAGCAGCTCCGCCTGGTGGGGCAACGGGGAGCTGTTTTTT
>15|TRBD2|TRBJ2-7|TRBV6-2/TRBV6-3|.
CASSRTSGVSYEQYF
TGTGCCAGCAGTAGGACTAGCGGGGTCTCCTACGAGCAGTACTTC
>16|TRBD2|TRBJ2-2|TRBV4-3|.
CASSSSGGAHTGELFF
TGCGCCAGCAGCTCTAGCGGGGGGGCACACACCGGGGAGCTGTTTTTT
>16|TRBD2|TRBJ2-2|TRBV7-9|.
CASARERESVTGELFF
TGTGCCAGCGCCAGGGAGCGGGAGTCGGTCACCGGGGAGCTGTTTTTT
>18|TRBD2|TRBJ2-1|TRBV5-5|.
CASSLWVPVAGRYNEQFF
TGTGCCAGCAGCTTGTGGGTGCCGGTAGCGGGAAGGTACAATGAGCAGTTCTTC
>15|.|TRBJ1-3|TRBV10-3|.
CAISESWGTGNTIYF
TGTGCCATCAGTGAGTCATGGGGCACGGGAAACACCATATATTTT
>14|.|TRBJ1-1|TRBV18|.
CASSPDSTYTEAFF
TGTGCCAGCTCACCAGACAGCACATACACTGAAGCTTTCTTT
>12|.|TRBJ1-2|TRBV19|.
CASSRRSYGYTF
TGTGCCAGTAGTAGGAGGTCCTATGGCTACACCTTC
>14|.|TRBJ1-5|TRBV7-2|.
CASSFGNAVQPQHF
TGTGCCAGCAGCTTCGGCAACGCGGTTCAGCCCCAGCATTTT
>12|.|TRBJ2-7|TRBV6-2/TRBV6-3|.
CASSTDNYEQYF
TGTGCCAGCAGCACCGACAACTACGAGCAGTACTTC
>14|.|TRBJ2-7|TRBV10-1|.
CASIKAGGTYEQYF
TGCGCCAGCATTAAAGCGGGCGGCACCTACGAGCAGTACTTC
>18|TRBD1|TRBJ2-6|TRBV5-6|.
CASSYLHRGDSGANVLTF
TGTGCCAGCAGCTACCTCCACAGGGGAGATTCTGGGGCCAACGTCCTGACTTTC
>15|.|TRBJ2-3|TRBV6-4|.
CASSDSWAGTDTQYF
TGTGCCAGCAGTGACTCGTGGGCGGGGACAGATACGCAGTATTTT
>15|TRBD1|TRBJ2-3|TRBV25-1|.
CASSGGQGPQDTQYF
TGTGCCAGCAGTGGGGGACAGGGTCCTCAAGATACGCAGTATTTT
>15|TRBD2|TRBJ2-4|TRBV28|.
CASSPAGGAKNIQYF
TGTGCCAGCAGTCCAGCGGGGGGGGCCAAAAACATTCAGTACTTC
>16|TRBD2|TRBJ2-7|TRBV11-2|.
CASSYPASGGSYEQYF
TGTGCCAGCAGCTACCCGGCTAGCGGGGGCTCCTACGAGCAGTACTTC
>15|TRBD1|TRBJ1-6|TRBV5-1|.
CASSLGTGSGSPLHF
TGCGCCAGCAGCTTGGGGACAGGGTCGGGTTCACCCCTCCACTTT
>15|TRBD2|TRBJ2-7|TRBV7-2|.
CASSFRLAGAKEQYF
TGTGCCAGCAGCTTTCGACTAGCGGGAGCCAAAGAGCAGTACTTC
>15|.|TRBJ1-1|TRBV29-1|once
CSVGHRVGAGTEAFF
TGCAGCGTTGGGCACCGAGTGGGGGCGGGCACTGAAGCTTTCTTT
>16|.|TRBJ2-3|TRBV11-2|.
CASSLVGETSTDTQYF
TGTGCCAGCAGCTTAGTGGGCGAAACTAGCACAGATACGCAGTATTTT
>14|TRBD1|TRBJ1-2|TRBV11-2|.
CASSDRVWGYGYTF
TGTGCCAGCAGCGACAGGGTCTGGGGCTATGGCTACACCTTC
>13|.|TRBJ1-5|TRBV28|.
CASSATRNQPQHF
TGTGCCAGCAGCGCGACAAGAAATCAGCCCCAGCATTTT
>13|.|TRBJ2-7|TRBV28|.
CASLGILNYEQYF
TGTGCCAGTTTAGGTATACTAAACTACGAGCAGTACTTC
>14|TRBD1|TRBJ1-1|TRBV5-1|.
CASSSGTANTEAFF
TGCGCCAGCAGCTCCGGGACAGCTAACACTGAAGCTTTCTTT
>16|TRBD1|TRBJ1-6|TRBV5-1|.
CASSLGVQGGGSPLHF
TGCGCCAGCAGCTTAGGCGTACAGGGGGGAGGTTCACCCCTCCACTTT
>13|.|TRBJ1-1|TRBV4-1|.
CASSAPGHTEAFF
TGCGCCAGCAGCGCCCCAGGGCACACTGAAGCTTTCTTT
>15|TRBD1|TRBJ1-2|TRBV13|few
CASSLARDRGDGYTF
TGTGCCAGCAGCTTGGCCCGGGACAGGGGGGATGGCTACACCTTC
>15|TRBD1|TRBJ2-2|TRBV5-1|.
CASSSGTANTGELFF
TGCGCCAGCAGCTCTGGGACAGCGAACACCGGGGAGCTGTTTTTT
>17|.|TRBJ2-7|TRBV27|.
CASSVRRAGGSAYEQYF
TGTGCCAGCAGTGTCCGCAGGGCAGGGGGGTCTGCGTACGAGCAGTACTTC
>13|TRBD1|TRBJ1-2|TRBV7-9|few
CASRGRRGFGYTF
TGTGCCAGTAGGGGGCGCCGGGGATTTGGCTACACCTTC
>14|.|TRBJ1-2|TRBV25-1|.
CASSAPSTNYGYTF
TGTGCCAGCAGTGCGCCCTCTACTAACTATGGCTACACCTTC
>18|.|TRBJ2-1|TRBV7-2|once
CASSFPSHRRGSYNEQFF
TGTGCCAGCAGCTTCCCCAGCCACCGACGAGGCTCCTACAATGAGCAGTTCTTC
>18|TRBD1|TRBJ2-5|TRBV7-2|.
CASSLGVTGQGYQETQYF
TGTGCCAGCAGCTTAGGTGTTACGGGACAGGGTTACCAAGAGACCCAGTACTTC
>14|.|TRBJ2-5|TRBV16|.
CASSQSTFQETQYF
TGTGCCAGCAGCCAATCGACATTCCAAGAGACCCAGTACTTC
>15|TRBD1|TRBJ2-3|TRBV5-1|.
CASSRDRGNTDTQYF
TGCGCCAGCAGCCGCGACAGGGGGAACACAGATACGCAGTATTTT
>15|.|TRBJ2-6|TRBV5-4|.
CASSLAGSGANVLTF
TGTGCCAGCAGCTTGGCGGGCTCTGGGGCCAACGTCCTGACTTTC
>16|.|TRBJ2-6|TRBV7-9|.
CASSRTARSGANVLTF
TGTGCCAGCAGTCGGACTGCCCGCTCTGGGGCCAACGTCCTGACTTTC